The 26 T cell receptor beta chains below come from one sample, sequenced in a study of cytomegalovirus exposure and HLA in healthy donors. PCR was performed using 60 Vbeta and 13 Jbeta primers. Profiling relied on immunoSEQ multiplex PCR, and the TCRdb table lists in-frame clones only, not all of them. The sample includes 130,000 to 150,000 clones, 60% to 85% of them seen just once. Material: PBMCs. These receptors all come from a man aged 40-49 years in good health and CMV-seropositive.

The chain is built from TRBV2 and TRBJ1-5; maybe TRBD1 (5 bases). From germline, CDR1 is SNHLY and CDR2 FYNNEI. Trimming removed 4 bases at V and 7 bases at J, with 14 bases between. The CDR3 loop spans 14 amino acids. Here the CDR3 reads CASSAQGAAQPQHF. The DNA for the CDR3 is TGTGCCAGCAGTGCCCAGGGTGCAGCACAGCCCCAGCATTTT.

Remarks on this clone: Other DNA sequences in this sample translate to the same CDR3. This sequence joins TRBV28 and TRBJ1-2; TRBD1 matches at 8 bases. The CDR3 consists of 15 residues. J lost 6 bases, V lost 2 bases, and 8 bases had no gene match. The V gene's germline CDR1 is MDHEN and CDR2 SYDVKM. The CDR3, as DNA: TGTGCCAGCAGTTTACACCCAGGGGGCGACGATGGCTACACCTTC. Its translation: CASSLHPGGDDGYTF.

The chain recombines TRBV9 with TRBJ2-5, with TRBD1 as a possible D gene (6 bases). V was clipped by 0 bases and J by 0 bases, with 15 bases between them. The V gene's germline CDR1 is SGDLS and CDR2 YYNGEE. CDR3 length: 17 residues. The CDR3 sequence is CASSVASTGLYQETQYF. CDR3 DNA: TGTGCCAGCAGCGTAGCTTCGACAGGTTTGTACCAAGAGACCCAGTACTTC.

The chain recombines TRBV2 with TRBJ1-5; 7 bases map to TRBD1. The CDR3 sequence is 14 residues long. The germline gives CDR1 SNHLY, CDR2 FYNNEI. V lost 4 bases, J lost 4 bases, and 4 bases stayed unmatched. The CDR3: CASSAGTANQPQHF. DNA of the CDR3: TGTGCCAGCAGTGCGGGGACAGCTAATCAGCCCCAGCATTTT.

The gene calls are TRBV21-1 and TRBJ2-5; no DNA check was done on the table's D call, TRBD1. TRBV21-1 is marked as a pseudogene. This CDR3 region has 17 residues. The CDR3 DNA is TGTGCCAGCAGCAAAGTAGACCGGGTGGGGGCACAAGAGACCCAGTACTTC. The encoded protein is CASSKVDRVGAQETQYF.

This clone showed up just once. The genes are TRBV6-6 and TRBJ2-1; 8 positions match TRBD2. Germline CDR1 is MNHNY and CDR2 is SVGAGI (reference sequence). Trimming took 5 bases from V and 6 from J; bases not matched to a gene: 3. CDR3 length equals 13 residues. For the CDR3, the DNA is TGTGCCAGCAGTGGCGGGAGGACCAATGAGCAGTTCTTC. This translates into CASSGGRTNEQFF.

The V gene is TRBV20-1, the J gene TRBJ2-7; D is unresolved. Germline-derived CDR1 and CDR2 are DFQATT and SNEGSKA (reference sequence). The ends were cut back, 2 bases at V and 6 bases at J, with 8 bases in the middle. The CDR3 has 11 residues. In DNA, the CDR3 is TGCAGTGCTAGACAGGCATCCGAGCAGTACTTC. Protein sequence: CSARQASEQYF.

The chain carries TRBV29-1 and TRBJ2-7; 9 bases are a match to TRBD1. Germline CDR1 is SQVTM and CDR2 is ANQGSEA. V lost 7 bases and J lost 6; bases outside the gene matches: 13. The CDR3 loop spans 14 amino acids. CDR3 sequence: CSARDRELFGEQYF. In nucleotides, the CDR3 is TGCAGCGCCCGGGACAGGGAGTTGTTCGGCGAGCAGTACTTC.

V and J are TRBV6-5 and TRBJ2-3; maybe TRBD1 (5 bases). The CDR3 runs 13 residues. The ends were cut back, 6 bases at V and 2 bases at J, with 9 bases in the middle. Per the germline V gene, CDR1 is MNHEY and CDR2 is SVGAGI. The CDR3 DNA sequence: TGTGCCAGCAGGGACACTATCACAGATACGCAGTATTTT. It yields the protein CASRDTITDTQYF.

There are a few counts of this clone. This rearrangement joins TRBV6-5 to TRBJ2-7; 10 bases align to TRBD2. The germline V gene encodes CDR1 MNHEY and CDR2 SVGAGI. The ends lost 4 bases at V and 3 bases at J; junction bases unmatched: 3. The CDR3 runs to 14 residues. The CDR3 region is CASSSGTSVYEQYF. The CDR3 DNA is TGTGCCAGCAGTTCCGGGACTAGCGTCTACGAGCAGTACTTC.

Here the CDR3 reads CASSPNLAEGEKLFF. The CDR3 nucleotides are TGTGCCAGCTCACCAAACCTTGCGGAGGGGGAAAAACTGTTTTTT. V usage is TRBV18 and J usage is TRBJ1-4; tentative D call: TRBD1 (5 bases). From germline, CDR1 is KGHSH and CDR2 LQKENI. V lost 2 bases, J lost 8 bases, and 15 bases lay in between. This CDR3 is built from 15 residues.

V and J are TRBV2 and TRBJ2-7; 9 nucleotides match TRBD2. Looked up from germline, CDR1 is SNHLY and CDR2 is FYNNEI. This CDR3 is 14 amino acids long. V was clipped by 6 bases and J by 6 bases; unmatched bases: 9. CDR3 amino acids: CASRAGGEVTEQYF. In DNA, the CDR3 is TGTGCCAGCAGGGCGGGAGGGGAGGTGACCGAGCAGTACTTC.

This clone appeared a single time. V gene TRBV6-5 combines with J gene TRBJ1-6, with D uncertain. V lost 5 bases, J lost 2 bases, and 10 bases lay in between. The CDR3 totals 15 residues. Looked up from germline, CDR1 is MNHEY and CDR2 is SVGAGI. The CDR3, as DNA: TGTGCCAGCAGTCAGACACGCCCCTATAATTCACCCCTCCACTTT. This codes for CASSQTRPYNSPLHF.

The gene calls are TRBV6-5 and TRBJ2-1; tentatively, D is TRBD2 (6 bases). Looked up from germline, CDR1 is MNHEY and CDR2 is SVGAGI. With 6 bases removed from V and 6 bases from J, the gap between germline ends came to 12 bases. The CDR3 sequence is 13 residues long. CDR3 protein: CASRRVGGNEQFF. The CDR3 nucleotides are TGTGCCAGCAGGAGAGTCGGGGGCAATGAGCAGTTCTTC.

J is TRBJ2-1 and V is TRBV19; maybe TRBD1 (5 bases). CDR1 is LNHDA, CDR2 SQIVND, per germline (reference sequence). The CDR3 loop spans 13 amino acids. With 3 bases removed from V and 8 bases from J, the gap between germline ends came to 11 bases. The CDR3 coding sequence is TGTGCCAGTAGTATGACGCAGGGCCATGAGCAGTTCTTC. Its protein is CASSMTQGHEQFF.

This clone was detected only a few times. The chain uses TRBV2 and TRBJ2-1, with D possibly matching TRBD2 (6 bases). The CDR3 runs 14 residues. From germline, CDR1 is SNHLY and CDR2 FYNNEI. Trimming cost V 3 bases and J 9 bases, with 15 bases left between them. CDR3 protein: CASSDGTAAGEQFF. CDR3 in DNA: TGTGCCAGCAGTGATGGGACTGCGGCAGGTGAGCAGTTCTTC.

The rearrangement joins TRBV7-6 to TRBJ2-3; TRBD2 is a possible D gene (5 bases). Trimming stripped 5 bases from V and 6 bases from J, with 9 bases between. Germline V gives CDR1 SGHVS, CDR2 FNYEAQ. The CDR3 has 12 residues. As DNA, the CDR3 is TGTGCCAGCAGCGCATGGAGGGATACGCAGTATTTT. Protein sequence: CASSAWRDTQYF.

This clone was observed once. V gene TRBV4-1 combines with J gene TRBJ2-5; D is ambiguous. CDR1 is MGHRA, CDR2 YSYEKL, per germline. The CDR3 is 15 residues long. V was trimmed by 0 bases and J by 2 bases, leaving 10 bases between them. CDR3 region: CASSQEVTGQETQYF. DNA for the CDR3: TGCGCCAGCAGCCAAGAGGTCACCGGTCAAGAGACCCAGTACTTC.

This sequence joins TRBV10-1 and TRBJ2-2; D might be TRBD1 (6 bases). Germline loops: CDR1 WNHNN, CDR2 SYGVQD (reference sequence). The CDR3 is 16 residues long. Trimming left V 3 bases short and J 5 bases short, with 16 bases between. The CDR3 nucleotides are TGCGCCAGCAGTGATGGCAAATATACAGGGACCGGGGAGCTGTTTTTT. This translates into CASSDGKYTGTGELFF.

V gene TRBV5-1 combines with J gene TRBJ1-2; TRBD1 matches at 10 bases. The CDR3 extends over 14 amino acids. J gave up 7 bases and V 4 bases, and 7 bases lay outside the gene matches. From germline, CDR1 is SGHRS and CDR2 YFSETQ. CDR3 bases: TGCGCCAGCAGCCGAGATGGACAGGGGGGTGGCTACACCTTC. Protein product: CASSRDGQGGGYTF. Based on the CDR3 plus reference TRBV5-1 and TRBJ1-2, the full variable domain is KAGVTQTPRYLIKTRGQQVTLSCSPISGHRSVSWYQQTPGQGLQFLFEYFSETQRNKGNFPGRFSGRQFSNSRSEMNVSTLELGDSALYLCASSRDGQGGGYTFGSGTRLTVV.

The chain couples TRBV7-8 to TRBJ2-7; 10 bases fit TRBD1. The junction had 19 bases not matched to a gene; V was cut back by 2 bases and J by 0 bases. CDR1 is SGHVS and CDR2 is FQNEAQ in the germline V gene. The CDR3 has 21 residues. CDR3 loop: CASSLRVGRDRGSTRSYEQYF. The CDR3 coding sequence is TGTGCCAGCAGCTTACGAGTTGGGAGGGACAGGGGCTCAACCCGCTCCTACGAGCAGTACTTC.

This chain connects TRBV18 to TRBJ2-1, with 7 bases identical to TRBD1. There are 15 residues in the CDR3. V trimming: 2 bases; J trimming: 3 bases; junction bases outside the gene matches: 4. The germline V gene encodes CDR1 KGHSH and CDR2 LQKENI. The CDR3 sequence is CASSPISGGYNEQFF. DNA of the CDR3: TGTGCCAGCTCACCAATATCAGGGGGCTACAATGAGCAGTTCTTC.

The rearrangement uses TRBV4-2 and TRBJ2-7; TRBD2 matches at 10 bases. CDR1 and CDR2 from the germline V gene are LGHNA and YNFKEQ. There are 17 residues in the CDR3. V lost 0 bases and J lost 4; bases outside the gene matches: 9. The CDR3 coding sequence is TGTGCCAGCAGCCAAGATCGGCCTAGCGGGAGTCAATACGAGCAGTACTTC. Protein: CASSQDRPSGSQYEQYF.

The V call is TRBV7-2, the J call TRBJ1-5, with no clear D. With 5 bases removed from V and 4 bases from J, the gap between germline ends came to 9 bases. This CDR3 is built from 13 residues. CDR1 and CDR2 from the germline V gene are SGHTA and FQGNSA. The CDR3, as DNA: TGTGCCAGCAGCACCGAACAGAATCAGCCCCAGCATTTT. It encodes CASSTEQNQPQHF.

V usage is TRBV9 and J usage is TRBJ2-2, with TRBD2 identical over 11 bases. In germline, CDR1 is SGDLS, CDR2 YYNGEE. Trimming took 5 bases from V and 4 from J; bases not matched to a gene: 4. The CDR3 loop spans 15 amino acids. CDR3 nucleotide sequence: TGTGCCAGCAGTAGACTAGCGGGGACCACCGGGGAGCTGTTTTTT. As protein: CASSRLAGTTGELFF.

The chain has TRBV10-3 and TRBJ1-5; D is uncertain. The V end was cut by 7 bases, the J end by 6 bases, with 16 bases between. The CDR3 is 14 residues long. Germline V gives CDR1 ENHRY, CDR2 SYGVKD. CDR3 amino acids: CAIKAGADPQPQHF. The CDR3 coding sequence is TGTGCCATCAAGGCGGGTGCCGATCCTCAGCCCCAGCATTTT.